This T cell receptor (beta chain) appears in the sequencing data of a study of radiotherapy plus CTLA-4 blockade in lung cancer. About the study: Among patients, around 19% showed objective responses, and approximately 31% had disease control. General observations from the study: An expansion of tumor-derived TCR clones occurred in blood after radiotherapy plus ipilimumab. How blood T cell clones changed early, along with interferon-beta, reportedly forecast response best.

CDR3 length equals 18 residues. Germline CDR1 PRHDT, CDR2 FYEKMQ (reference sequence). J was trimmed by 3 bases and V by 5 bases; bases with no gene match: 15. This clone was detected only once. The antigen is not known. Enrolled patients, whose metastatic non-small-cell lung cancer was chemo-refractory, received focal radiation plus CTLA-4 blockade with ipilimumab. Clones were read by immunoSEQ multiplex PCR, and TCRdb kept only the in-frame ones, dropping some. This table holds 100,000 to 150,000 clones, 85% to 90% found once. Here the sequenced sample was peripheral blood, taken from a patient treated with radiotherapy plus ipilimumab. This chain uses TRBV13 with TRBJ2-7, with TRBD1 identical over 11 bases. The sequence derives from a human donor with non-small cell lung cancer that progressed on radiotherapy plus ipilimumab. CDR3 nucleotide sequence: TGTGCCAGCAGCATTGGACAGGGGGCGATTAGCGGGGACTACGAGCAGTACTTC. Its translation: CASSIGQGAISGDYEQYF.